One and the same sample provided the 25 T cell receptor beta chains below, sequenced in a study of shared T cell receptors in the human thymus. TCRdb keeps only in-frame clones here, not all; method: immunoSEQ multiplex PCR. The sample has about 380,000 clones, about 95% seen once. The specimen sequenced was thymocytes. All receptors derive from a human donor.

This clone was recorded once. V gene TRBV27 combines with J gene TRBJ2-5, with a weak D call TRBD1 (6 bases). CDR3 length: 13 residues. The germline CDR1 and CDR2 sequences are MNHEY and SMNVEV (reference sequence). Trimming removed 2 bases from V and 3 bases from J, with 7 bases in between. The CDR3 nucleotides read TGTGCCAGCAGTTTAAGGGACAAAGAGACCCAGTACTTC. Its protein is CASSLRDKETQYF.

The V and J genes are TRBV18 and TRBJ2-1; 11 positions agree with TRBD1. The CDR3 consists of 14 residues. Germline CDR1 and CDR2: KGHSH and LQKENI. With V trimmed by 1 base and J by 15 bases, 8 bases remained unmatched. The CDR3 loop reads CASSPRGQGVYWFF. The CDR3 DNA follows: TGTGCCAGCTCACCACGGGGACAGGGGGTTTATTGGTTCTTC. The whole variable domain, remainder taken from reference TRBV18 and TRBJ2-1, is NAGVMQNPRHLVRRRGQEARLRCSPMKGHSHVYWYRQLPEEGLKFMVYLQKENIIDESGMPKERFSAEFPKEGPSILRIQQVVRGDSAAYFCASSPRGQGVYWFFGPGTRLTVL.

The genes are TRBV5-4 and TRBJ1-2; D gene uncertain. Germline V gene lookup returns CDR1 SGHNT and CDR2 YYREEE (reference sequence). Trimming took off 4 bases at V and 5 bases at J, with 12 bases between the two ends. This CDR3 comprises 13 residues. CDR3 sequence (DNA): TGTGCCAGCAGCGCAAAGCCCAGGTATGGCTACACCTTC. This translates into CASSAKPRYGYTF.

The chain carries TRBV27 and TRBJ2-2; 8 nucleotides match TRBD2. The CDR3 contains 15 residues. The germline V gene has CDR1 MNHEY and CDR2 SMNVEV (reference sequence). V lost 2 bases, J lost 5 bases, and 4 bases stayed unmatched. The CDR3 nucleotides read TGTGCCAGCAGTTTAACGGCGGGAGGAACCGGGGAGCTGTTTTTT. It encodes CASSLTAGGTGELFF.

This chain uses TRBV15 with TRBJ1-4; D is ambiguous. CDR1 and CDR2 from the germline V gene are LNHNV and YYDKDF (reference sequence). There are 15 residues in the CDR3. Trimming removed 0 bases from V and 6 bases from J, with 11 bases in between. CDR3 protein: CATSRDGRKDEKLFF. CDR3 nucleotide sequence: TGTGCCACCAGCAGAGATGGGCGGAAGGATGAAAAACTGTTTTTT.

About this clone itself: This specimen includes other DNA sequences encoding the same CDR3. V and J are TRBV27 and TRBJ2-7; D is perhaps TRBD2 (5 bases). Germline V gene data show CDR1 as MNHEY and CDR2 as SMNVEV (reference sequence). Deletions cut 0 bases from V and 5 bases from J, with 8 bases between. The CDR3 length is 13 residues. CDR3 bases: TGTGCCAGCAGTTTATCGGGGAGCCACGAGCAGTACTTC. Translated, it gives CASSLSGSHEQYF.

The CDR3 reads CASSKRSVSTDTQYF. The CDR3 nucleotides are TGCGCCAGCAGCAAGAGATCAGTAAGCACAGATACGCAGTATTTT. The rearrangement joins TRBV5-1 to TRBJ2-3, with D unresolved. Trimming left V 4 bases short and J 0 bases short, with 12 bases between. This CDR3 contains 15 residues. Per the germline V gene, CDR1 is SGHRS and CDR2 is YFSETQ.

The V call is TRBV4-1, the J call TRBJ2-5; 7 bases match TRBD2. J lost 2 bases, V lost 5 bases, and 11 bases had no gene match. This CDR3 is built from 16 residues. Germline CDR1 is MGHRA and CDR2 is YSYEKL. CDR3 in DNA: TGCGCCAGCAGCGCCCACGGCGGGAGCCAACAAGAGACCCAGTACTTC. As protein: CASSAHGGSQQETQYF.

Here the CDR3 DNA reads TGTGCCAGCAGTTTCAGCGGGAAAAACACAGATACGCAGTATTTT. It is translated as CASSFSGKNTDTQYF. The J gene is TRBJ2-3, the V gene TRBV28; 7 bases are shared with TRBD2. CDR3 length: 15 residues. The germline gives CDR1 MDHEN, CDR2 SYDVKM. Trimming took 3 bases from V and 2 from J; bases not matched to a gene: 5.

The chain links TRBV28 to TRBJ2-1, with 10 bases matching TRBD2. CDR1 MDHEN and CDR2 SYDVKM come from the germline V gene. J lost 6 bases, V lost 9 bases, and 2 bases had no gene match. The CDR3 covers 12 residues. CDR3 amino acids: CASLAGGNEQFF. For the CDR3, the DNA is TGTGCCAGTTTAGCGGGAGGCAATGAGCAGTTCTTC. Complete variable domain (other parts from reference TRBV28 and TRBJ2-1): DVKVTQSSRYLVKRTGEKVFLECVQDMDHENMFWYRQDPGLGLRLIYFSYDVKMKEKGDIPEGYSVSREKKERFSLILESASTNQTSMYLCASLAGGNEQFFGPGTRLTVL.

The rearrangement links TRBV4-1 to TRBJ1-5; the D gene is possibly TRBD1 (6 bases). The CDR3 is made up of 18 amino acids. Trimming took 4 bases from V and 4 from J, leaving 23 bases between them. The V gene's germline CDR1 is MGHRA and CDR2 YSYEKL. CDR3 residues: CASSPTRSQGLINQPQHF. Written as DNA, the CDR3 is TGCGCCAGCAGCCCGACCCGTTCCCAGGGGCTGATAAATCAGCCCCAGCATTTT.

The V gene is TRBV30, the J gene TRBJ1-2, with TRBD1 as a possible D gene (6 bases). Trimming left V 1 base short and J 4 bases short, with 13 bases between. The CDR3 sequence is 14 residues long. Looked up from germline, CDR1 is GTSNPN and CDR2 is SVGIG (reference sequence). The CDR3 protein is CAWSEQGLVYGYTF. In DNA form, the CDR3 reads TGTGCCTGGAGTGAGCAGGGGCTCGTCTATGGCTACACCTTC. Together with reference TRBV30 and TRBJ1-2, the CDR3 gives the full variable domain: SQTIHQWPATLVQPVGSPLSLECTVEGTSNPNLYWYRQAAGRGLQLLFYSVGIGQISSEVPQNLSASRPQDRQFILSSKKLLLSDSGFYLCAWSEQGLVYGYTFGSGTRLTVV.

The chain recombines TRBV27 with TRBJ2-3; the D is unclear. The germline V gene encodes CDR1 MNHEY and CDR2 SMNVEV (reference sequence). The CDR3 has 16 amino acids. V lost 5 bases and J 3 bases, leaving 18 bases between the germline ends. The CDR3 region has the DNA TGTGCCAGCAGTACATACGGTCCAGAAGCTACAGATACGCAGTATTTT. As protein: CASSTYGPEATDTQYF.

This clone was counted only a few times. V is TRBV6-5 and J is TRBJ2-5; TRBD2 matches at 8 bases. The length of the CDR3 is 15 residues. The V segment lost 7 bases and the J segment 2 bases; nucleotides outside the gene matches: 9. Germline CDR1 MNHEY, CDR2 SVGAGI. CDR3 loop: CASTPAGELQETQYF. The CDR3 DNA reads TGTGCCAGCACCCCAGCGGGGGAGCTACAAGAGACCCAGTACTTC.

The chain joins TRBV14 to TRBJ2-1; TRBD2 matches at 8 bases. Looked up from germline, CDR1 is SGHDN and CDR2 is FVKESK. V trimming: 1 base; J trimming: 6 bases; junction bases outside the gene matches: 5. The CDR3 runs 15 residues. The CDR3 spells CASSQGNGRANEQFF. CDR3 coding DNA: TGTGCCAGCAGCCAAGGGAACGGGAGGGCCAATGAGCAGTTCTTC.

The genes are TRBV11-2 and TRBJ1-2; perhaps TRBD1 as D (5 bases). Trimming took off 1 base at V and 4 bases at J, with 16 bases between the two ends. The CDR3 has 16 amino acids. Germline V gene lookup returns CDR1 SGHAT and CDR2 FQNNGV. In DNA, the CDR3 is TGTGCCAGCAGCTTAGCGGGACCACCACTAATCTATGGCTACACCTTC. Its translation: CASSLAGPPLIYGYTF.

The rearrangement joins TRBV14 to TRBJ2-7; possibly TRBD2 for D (5 bases). The ends were cut back, 1 base at V and 3 bases at J, with 10 bases in the middle. The CDR3 is 14 residues long. Germline values: CDR1 SGHDN, CDR2 FVKESK. The CDR3 reads CASSQGYEGYEQYF. The CDR3 DNA follows: TGTGCCAGCAGCCAAGGGTATGAGGGCTACGAGCAGTACTTC.

The chain carries TRBV11-2 and TRBJ2-1; TRBD2 aligns across 10 bases. This CDR3 has 14 residues. Per the germline V gene, CDR1 is SGHAT and CDR2 is FQNNGV. The V gene end was trimmed by 7 bases and the J gene end by 5 bases; junction bases not matched to a gene: 5. The CDR3 bases are TGTGCCAGCAAGCGGGAGGGGGCTAACAATGAGCAGTTCTTC. Protein sequence: CASKREGANNEQFF.

The J gene is TRBJ1-1, the V gene TRBV4-3; 7 bases are a match to TRBD1. Trimming at V came to 0 bases and at J to 4 bases, leaving 11 bases not matched to a gene. Germline CDR1 LGHNA, CDR2 YSLEER. The CDR3 runs to 17 residues. The CDR3 nucleotides are TGCGCCAGCAGCCAAGATCCCCCGACAGGGTTCTTCACTGAAGCTTTCTTT. It codes for CASSQDPPTGFFTEAFF.

This chain uses TRBV11-3 with TRBJ2-7; TRBD1 or TRBD2 may be the D gene (5 bases each). This CDR3 spans 15 amino acids. Germline assignment: CDR1 SGHNT and CDR2 YENEEA. Trimming left V 2 bases short and J 7 bases short, with 18 bases between. For the CDR3, the DNA is TGTGCCAGCAGCTTAAAGCCGGGACGAAAAGGGGAGCAGTACTTC. This translates into CASSLKPGRKGEQYF.

The chain is built from TRBV30 and TRBJ1-1; the match to TRBD1 covers 9 bases. CDR3 length equals 15 residues. CDR1 and CDR2 (germline): GTSNPN, SVGIG (reference sequence). J was trimmed by 6 bases and V by 2 bases; bases with no gene match: 10. CDR3 sequence reads: CAWSPPDRGDAEAFF. The CDR3 nucleotides are TGTGCCTGGAGTCCTCCCGACAGGGGGGACGCTGAAGCTTTCTTT.

V gene TRBV5-1 combines with J gene TRBJ2-7; D unresolved. Germline CDR1 SGHRS, CDR2 YFSETQ. This CDR3 has 15 amino acids. Trimming left V 0 bases short and J 1 base short, with 11 bases between. CDR3 sequence: CASSLGWTPSYEQYF. As DNA, the CDR3 is TGCGCCAGCAGCTTGGGGTGGACGCCTTCCTACGAGCAGTACTTC.

The V call is TRBV5-5, the J call TRBJ2-5, with 9 nucleotides matching TRBD1. The CDR3 contains 14 residues. With V trimmed by 3 bases and J by 3 bases, 3 bases remained unmatched. Per the germline V gene, CDR1 is SGHKS and CDR2 is YYEKEE (reference sequence). The CDR3 is CASSSGTGKETQYF. CDR3 nucleotides: TGTGCCAGCAGCTCCGGGACAGGGAAAGAGACCCAGTACTTC.

The chain has TRBV28 and TRBJ2-7; 9 bases agree with TRBD2. The CDR3 is made up of 18 amino acids. Germline CDR1 and CDR2: MDHEN and SYDVKM. The V and J ends lost 4 bases and 0 bases, in that order; junction bases with no gene match: 13. CDR3: CASSSPPSGRPSSYEQYF. CDR3 DNA sequence: TGTGCCAGCAGTTCCCCACCCAGCGGGAGGCCGAGCTCCTACGAGCAGTACTTC.

This chain links TRBV10-2 with TRBJ2-7, with TRBD1 matching over 7 bases. This CDR3 has 13 residues. The junction had 8 bases not matched to a gene; V was cut back by 8 bases and J by 4 bases. Germline loops: CDR1 WSHSY, CDR2 SAAADI. In nucleotides, the CDR3 is TGCGCCAGCTCATGGGACAGACCTTACGAGCAGTACTTC. It is translated as CASSWDRPYEQYF.